What follows are 6 T cell receptor beta chains derived from one specimen sequenced in a study of T cells in women clearing cervical HPV infection. Assay used: immunoSEQ multiplex PCR; TCRdb lists only in-frame clones, some missing. The table lists under 50,000 clones. The sample was blood buffy coat. The receptors shown here come from a woman aged 18 to 75 with a cervical HPV16 infection that either progressed to CIN3+ or cleared (not recorded which).

About this clone itself: The read ends 3 residues before the CDR3 terminus; that terminus is restored from the germline J gene. J is TRBJ1-4 and V is TRBV5-6; D unresolved. This CDR3 has 13 residues. The germline V gene encodes CDR1 SGHDT and CDR2 YYEEEE. V was cut by 0 bases and J by 7 bases, with 7 bases left in between. CDR3 DNA, as far as it was read: TGTGCCAGCAGCTTGGAATCGGGTGAAAAA. The encoded protein is CASSLESGEK. The entire CDR3 protein is CASSLESGEKLFF.

As concerns this clone: Sequencing ends 3 residues short of the CDR3 end; the germline J gene provides the rest. The gene calls are TRBV18 and TRBJ2-1; TRBD2 matches 10 bases. Germline V gives CDR1 KGHSH, CDR2 LQKENI. Trimming at V came to 3 bases and at J to 5 bases, leaving 4 bases not matched to a gene. CDR3 length: 15 amino acids. CDR3 DNA (partial): TGTGCCAGCTCACCTAGGCTAGCGGGGGACAATGAG. Translated, it gives CASSPRLAGDNE. The entire CDR3 protein reads CASSPRLAGDNEQFF.

As concerns this clone: Sequencing ends 3 residues short of the CDR3 end; the germline J gene provides the rest. V is TRBV19 and J is TRBJ1-6; D may be TRBD1 (5 bases). Looked up from germline, CDR1 is LNHDA and CDR2 is SQIVND (reference sequence). This CDR3 has 13 residues. Trimming removed 8 bases at V and 7 bases at J, with 12 bases between. CDR3 bases read: TGTGCCAGTTCGTATAGGGGAAATTCACCC. Its protein product is CASSYRGNSP. The CDR3 in full is CASSYRGNSPLHF. Complete variable domain (other parts from reference TRBV19 and TRBJ1-6): DGGITQSPKYLFRKEGQNVTLSCEQNLNHDAMYWYRQDPGQGLRLIYYSQIVNDFQKGDIAEGYSVSREKKESFPLTVTSAQKNPTAFYLCASSYRGNSPLHFGNGTRLTVT.

On this clone: The read finishes 3 residues shy of the CDR3 end, and the germline J gene is used to complete it. The chain recombines TRBV7-2 with TRBJ1-4; perhaps TRBD1 as D (6 bases). CDR1 and CDR2 from the germline V gene are SGHTA and FQGNSA. Trimming took 5 bases from V and 5 from J, leaving 15 bases between them. CDR3 length equals 15 residues. The CDR3 DNA, read in part, is TGTGCCAGCAGCCGAGGACAGTCGTGGAATGAAAAA. Amino acids: CASSRGQSWNEK. The whole CDR3 sequence is CASSRGQSWNEKLFF.

Concerning this clone: The read stops 3 residues short of the end of the CDR3; the missing end is completed from the germline J gene. The chain carries TRBV30 and TRBJ1-2; 7 bases align to TRBD1. The CDR3 contains 14 residues. Germline loops: CDR1 GTSNPN, CDR2 SVGIG (reference sequence). The DNA read from the CDR3 is TGTGCCTGGGTAAGACAGGGCCCCTCCTACGAC. Its translation: CAWVRQGPSYD. The full CDR3 is CAWVRQGPSYDYTF.

As regards this clone: The read terminates 3 residues before the CDR3 end, so the remaining end is supplied by the germline J gene. This sequence joins TRBV18 and TRBJ1-2, with D tentatively TRBD1 (5 bases). The CDR3 runs to 16 residues. Germline V gene data show CDR1 as KGHSH and CDR2 as LQKENI. The sequenced part of the CDR3 DNA is TGTGCCAGCTCACCCGGGGGACTATCGATCTTAAATGAC. It codes for CASSPGGLSILND. The entire CDR3 protein is CASSPGGLSILNDYTF.